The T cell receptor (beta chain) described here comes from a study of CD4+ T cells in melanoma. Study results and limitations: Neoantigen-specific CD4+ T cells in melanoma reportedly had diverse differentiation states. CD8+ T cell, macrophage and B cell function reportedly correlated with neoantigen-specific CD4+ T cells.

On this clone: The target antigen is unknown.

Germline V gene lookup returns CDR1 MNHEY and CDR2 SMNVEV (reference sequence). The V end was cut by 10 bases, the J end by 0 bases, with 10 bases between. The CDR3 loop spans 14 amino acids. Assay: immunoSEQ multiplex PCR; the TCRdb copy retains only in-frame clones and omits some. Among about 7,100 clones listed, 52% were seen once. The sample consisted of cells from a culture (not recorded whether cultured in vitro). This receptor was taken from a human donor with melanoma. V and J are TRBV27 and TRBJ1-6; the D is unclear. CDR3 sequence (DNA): TGTGCCACCAGAATAAACTCCTATAATTCACCCCTCCACTTT. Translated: CATRINSYNSPLHF.